The 15 T cell receptor beta chains reported below all come from one sample, sequenced in a study of T cell responses to AZD1222 COVID-19 vaccine. Sequencing was performed with immunoSEQ multiplex PCR; in TCRdb, only in-frame clones are kept and a portion is missing. The repertoire holds some 170,000 clones, with 85% to 95% as singletons. Sequencing was performed on peripheral blood, taken 28 days after the second AZD1222 dose. Receptors were obtained from an adult who received the AZD1222 COVID-19 vaccine.

The chain is built from TRBV28 and TRBJ2-7, with TRBD2 identical over 9 bases. CDR1 is MDHEN and CDR2 is SYDVKM in the germline V gene. Losses at the gene ends were 2 bases for V and 3 bases for J; bases not matched to a gene: 5. The CDR3 length is 15 residues. The CDR3 here is CASSLALAGVYEQYF. The CDR3, as DNA: TGTGCCAGCAGTTTAGCCTTAGCGGGGGTCTACGAGCAGTACTTC.

The CDR3 coding sequence is TGTGCCAGCAGCTTACTAGCTAGTGAGCAGTTCTTC. As protein: CASSLLASEQFF. This rearrangement joins TRBV7-9 to TRBJ2-1; the D gene is possibly TRBD2 (5 bases). CDR1 is SEHNR, CDR2 FQNEAQ, per germline (reference sequence). V shed 2 bases and J shed 9 bases, with 8 bases lying between them. The CDR3 has 12 residues.

This chain connects TRBV11-2 to TRBJ2-3, with D possibly TRBD2 on 5 matching bases. V lost 5 bases, J lost 1 base, and 10 bases lay in between. The CDR3 is 14 residues long. The germline V gene encodes CDR1 SGHAT and CDR2 FQNNGV. In DNA, the CDR3 is TGTGCCAGCAGCACCGGGGTGGGCACAGATACGCAGTATTTT. Encoded protein: CASSTGVGTDTQYF.

The chain employs TRBV28 and TRBJ1-1; 10 bases fit TRBD1. Germline-derived CDR1 and CDR2 are MDHEN and SYDVKM. The V segment lost 6 bases and the J segment 5 bases; nucleotides outside the gene matches: 6. The CDR3 loop spans 14 amino acids. Here the CDR3 DNA reads TGTGCCAGCAGACGGGACAGGGGAGGAACTGAAGCTTTCTTT. Translating gives CASRRDRGGTEAFF.

This clone was recorded once. The genes are TRBV18 and TRBJ1-1; D not resolved. Germline CDR1 KGHSH, CDR2 LQKENI. The CDR3 extends over 14 amino acids. V dropped 5 bases and J dropped 0 bases, with 10 bases sitting between them. CDR3 region: CASSAAQLNTEAFF. The CDR3 bases are TGTGCCAGCTCAGCTGCGCAGCTGAACACTGAAGCTTTCTTT.

This sequence joins TRBV18 and TRBJ1-5, with D unclear. Between the trimmed V and J ends, which lost 4 bases and 1 base, there was a span of 2 bases. The CDR3 is 12 residues long. CDR1 KGHSH and CDR2 LQKENI come from the germline V gene. This chain's CDR3 is CASSHSNQPQHF. The DNA of the CDR3 is TGTGCCAGCTCACACAGCAATCAGCCCCAGCATTTT. Based on the CDR3 plus reference TRBV18 and TRBJ1-5, the full variable domain is NAGVMQNPRHLVRRRGQEARLRCSPMKGHSHVYWYRQLPEEGLKFMVYLQKENIIDESGMPKERFSAEFPKEGPSILRIQQVVRGDSAAYFCASSHSNQPQHFGDGTRLSIL.

Points on this clone: Relative to the germline gene, one junction end is altered; a read error may explain this. The V and J genes are TRBV27 and TRBJ2-1, with TRBD2 matching 12 bases. Germline V gene data show CDR1 as MNHEY and CDR2 as SMNVEV (reference sequence). This CDR3 contains 13 residues. Written as DNA, the CDR3 is TGCGCCACTAGCGGGAGGCCATGGGATGAGCAGTTCTTC. Translating it yields CATSGRPWDEQFF.

The chain is built from TRBV7-3 and TRBJ1-1; 9 nucleotides align to TRBD1. The length of the CDR3 is 14 residues. The V gene's germline CDR1 is SGHTA and CDR2 FQGTGA. Trimming cost V 4 bases and J 2 bases; bases outside gene matches: 2. DNA for the CDR3: TGTGCCAGCAGCTATACAGGGGGCAACACTGAAGCTTTCTTT. This sequence encodes CASSYTGGNTEAFF.

The chain combines TRBV7-3 with TRBJ2-3; a weak D match, TRBD2 (7 bases). The CDR3 extends over 14 amino acids. CDR1 SGHTA and CDR2 FQGTGA come from the germline V gene. V gave up 2 bases and J gave up 5 bases, with 11 bases separating them. CDR3 sequence: CASSLPGEGDTQYF. The DNA for the CDR3 is TGTGCCAGCAGCTTACCAGGGGAGGGAGATACGCAGTATTTT. Using reference TRBV7-3 and TRBJ2-3 for the parts outside the CDR3, the full variable domain is GAGVSQTPSNKVTEKGKYVELRCDPISGHTALYWYRQSLGQGPEFLIYFQGTGAADDSGLPNDRFFAVRPEGSVSTLKIQRTERGDSAVYLCASSLPGEGDTQYFGPGTRLTVL.

V and J are TRBV7-2 and TRBJ1-1, with 7 bases aligning to TRBD1. From germline, CDR1 is SGHTA and CDR2 FQGNSA. The CDR3 is made up of 14 amino acids. J was trimmed by 1 base and V by 2 bases; bases with no gene match: 1. The CDR3 DNA reads TGTGCCAGCAGCTTACAGGGGGAGAACACTGAAGCTTTCTTT. Protein sequence: CASSLQGENTEAFF.

This clone has just a few counts. This chain links TRBV3-1 (or the pseudogene TRBV3-2) with TRBJ2-3, with TRBD2 identical over 14 bases. The J segment lost 5 bases and the V segment lost 6 bases, leaving 16 bases of the junction unmatched. Per germline, CDR1 LGHDT and CDR2 YNNKEL (reference sequence). There are 19 residues in the CDR3. CDR3 protein: CASSQYLTSGRAWGDTQYF. The CDR3 coding sequence is TGTGCCAGCAGTCAATACCTGACTAGCGGGAGGGCCTGGGGAGATACGCAGTATTTT.

The chain uses TRBV7-9 and TRBJ2-5; TRBD1 is a possible D gene (5 bases). CDR1 and CDR2 (germline): SEHNR, FQNEAQ (reference sequence). The CDR3 sequence is 14 residues long. Trimming stripped 6 bases from V and 3 bases from J, with 14 bases between. CDR3 residues: CASSPVWGKETQYF. The CDR3 coding sequence is TGTGCCAGCAGTCCAGTGTGGGGCAAAGAGACCCAGTACTTC. Drawing the rest from reference TRBV7-9 and TRBJ2-5, the complete variable domain is DTGVSQNPRHKITKRGQNVTFRCDPISEHNRLYWYRQTLGQGPEFLTYFQNEAQLEKSRLLSDRFSAERPKGSFSTLEIQRTEQGDSAMYLCASSPVWGKETQYFGPGTRLLVL.

The chain uses TRBV30 and TRBJ2-2; perhaps TRBD1 as D (6 bases). Trimming shortened V by 3 bases and J by 7 bases, and 18 bases separated the two germline ends. Germline V gene sequence: CDR1 GTSNPN, CDR2 SVGIG (reference sequence). The CDR3 sequence is 15 residues long. CDR3: CAWRDTGTMDGELFF. In nucleotides, the CDR3 is TGTGCCTGGAGGGATACCGGGACAATGGACGGGGAGCTGTTTTTT.

The table lists this clone with a few counts. The rearrangement uses TRBV2 and TRBJ2-6; D might be TRBD2 (6 bases). The germline gives CDR1 SNHLY, CDR2 FYNNEI. Trimming cost V 7 bases and J 2 bases, with 9 bases left between them. CDR3 length: 14 amino acids. The CDR3 DNA is TGTGCCAGCACCCGCGGGACTGGGGCCAACGTCCTGACTTTC. Translation: CASTRGTGANVLTF.

The chain couples TRBV27 to TRBJ2-4; TRBD1 is a possible D gene (6 bases). Deletions cut 8 bases from V and 10 bases from J, with 21 bases between. CDR3 length: 14 amino acids. The germline gives CDR1 MNHEY, CDR2 SMNVEV (reference sequence). The CDR3 coding sequence is TGTGCCAGCGGTCGGACAGACCTTTTGAGGATTCAGTACTTC. This codes for CASGRTDLLRIQYF.